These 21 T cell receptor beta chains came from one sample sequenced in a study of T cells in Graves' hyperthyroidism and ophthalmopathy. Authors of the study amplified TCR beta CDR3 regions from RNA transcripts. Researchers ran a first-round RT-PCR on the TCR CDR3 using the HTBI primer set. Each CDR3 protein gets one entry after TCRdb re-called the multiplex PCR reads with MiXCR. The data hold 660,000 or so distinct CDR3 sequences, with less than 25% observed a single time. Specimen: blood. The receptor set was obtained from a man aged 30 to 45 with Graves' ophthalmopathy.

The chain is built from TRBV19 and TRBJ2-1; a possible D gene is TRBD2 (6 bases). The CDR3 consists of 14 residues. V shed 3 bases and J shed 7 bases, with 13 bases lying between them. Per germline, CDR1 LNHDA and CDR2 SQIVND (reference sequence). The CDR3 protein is CASSIGGTANEQFF. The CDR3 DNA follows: TGTGCCAGTAGTATTGGGGGGACGGCAAATGAGCAGTTCTTC.

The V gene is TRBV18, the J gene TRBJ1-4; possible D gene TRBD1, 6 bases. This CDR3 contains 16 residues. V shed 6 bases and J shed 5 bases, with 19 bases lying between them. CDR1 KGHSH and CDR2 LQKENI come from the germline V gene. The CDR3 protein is CASSPLSGDINEKLFF. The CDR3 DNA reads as TGTGCCAGCTCTCCCCTGAGCGGGGACATAAATGAAAAACTGTTTTTT.

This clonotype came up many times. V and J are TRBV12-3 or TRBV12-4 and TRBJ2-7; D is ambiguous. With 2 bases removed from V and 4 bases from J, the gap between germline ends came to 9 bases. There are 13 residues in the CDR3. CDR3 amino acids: CASSLKLTYEQYF. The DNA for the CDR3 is TGTGCCAGCAGTTTAAAGCTTACGTACGAGCAGTACTTC.

In DNA form, the CDR3 reads TGTGCCAGTAGTATAGGACCTACCCCGGGGACTGAAGCTTTCTTT. Translated, it gives CASSIGPTPGTEAFF. The chain is built from TRBV19 and TRBJ1-1; D is unresolved. With 1 base removed from V and 5 bases from J, the gap between germline ends came to 14 bases. The CDR3 totals 15 residues. Germline V gene sequence: CDR1 LNHDA, CDR2 SQIVND (reference sequence).

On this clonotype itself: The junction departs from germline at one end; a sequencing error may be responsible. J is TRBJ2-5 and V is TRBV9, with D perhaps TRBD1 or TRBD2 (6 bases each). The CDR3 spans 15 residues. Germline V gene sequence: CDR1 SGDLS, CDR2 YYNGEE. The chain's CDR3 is CASSVGGHSQETQYF. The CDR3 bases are TGCGCCAGCAGCGTCGGGGGACATAGCCAAGAGACCCAGTACTTC. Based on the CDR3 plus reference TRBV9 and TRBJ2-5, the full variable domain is DSGVTQTPKHLITATGQRVTLRCSPRSGDLSVYWYQQSLDQGLQFLIQYYNGEERAKGNILERFSAQQFPDLHSELNLSSLELGDSALYFCASSVGGHSQETQYFGPGTRLLVL.

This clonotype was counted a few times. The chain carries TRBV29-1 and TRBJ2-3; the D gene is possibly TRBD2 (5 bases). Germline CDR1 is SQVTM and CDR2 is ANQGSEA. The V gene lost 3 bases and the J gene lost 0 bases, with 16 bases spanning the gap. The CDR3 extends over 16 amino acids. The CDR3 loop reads CSVEDSEATSTDTQYF. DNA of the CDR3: TGCAGCGTTGAGGATTCGGAGGCTACTAGCACAGATACGCAGTATTTT.

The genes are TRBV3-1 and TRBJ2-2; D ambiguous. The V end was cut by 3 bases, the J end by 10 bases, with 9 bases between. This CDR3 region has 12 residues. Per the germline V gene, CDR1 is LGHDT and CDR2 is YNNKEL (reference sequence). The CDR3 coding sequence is TGTGCCAGCAGCCAGTACATGGCGGAGCTGTTTTTT. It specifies CASSQYMAELFF.

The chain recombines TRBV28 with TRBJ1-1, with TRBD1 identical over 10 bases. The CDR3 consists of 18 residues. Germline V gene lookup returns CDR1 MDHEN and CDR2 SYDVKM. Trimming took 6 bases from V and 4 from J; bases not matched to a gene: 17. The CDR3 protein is CASSLAGTGVDAGTEAFF. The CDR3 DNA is TGTGCCAGCAGCCTCGCCGGGACAGGGGTTGACGCTGGCACTGAAGCTTTCTTT.

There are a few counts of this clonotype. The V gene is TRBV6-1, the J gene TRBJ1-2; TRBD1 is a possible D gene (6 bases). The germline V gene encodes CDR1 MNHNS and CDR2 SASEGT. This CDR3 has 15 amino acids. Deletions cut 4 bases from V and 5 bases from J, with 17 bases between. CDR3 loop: CASSASTSGVYGYTF. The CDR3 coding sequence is TGTGCCAGCAGTGCATCGACCTCAGGGGTGTATGGCTACACCTTC.

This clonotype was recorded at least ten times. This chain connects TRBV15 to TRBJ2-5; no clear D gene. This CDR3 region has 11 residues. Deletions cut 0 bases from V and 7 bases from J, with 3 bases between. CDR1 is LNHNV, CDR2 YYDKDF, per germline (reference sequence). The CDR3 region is CATSREGTQYF. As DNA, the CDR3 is TGTGCCACCAGCAGAGAAGGGACCCAGTACTTC.

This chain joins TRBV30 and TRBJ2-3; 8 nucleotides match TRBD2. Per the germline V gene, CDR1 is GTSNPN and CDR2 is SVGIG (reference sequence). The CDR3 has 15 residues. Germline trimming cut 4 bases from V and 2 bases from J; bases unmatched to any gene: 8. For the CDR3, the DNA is TGTGCCTGGACTCCGAGCGGGAGTCCCACAGATACGCAGTATTTT. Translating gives CAWTPSGSPTDTQYF.

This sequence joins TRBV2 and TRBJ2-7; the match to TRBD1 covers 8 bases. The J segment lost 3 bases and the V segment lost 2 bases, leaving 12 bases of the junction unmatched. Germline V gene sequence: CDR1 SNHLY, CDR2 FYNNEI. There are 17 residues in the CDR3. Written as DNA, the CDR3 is TGTGCCAGCAGTGAAAACGTTGGCGGACAGGGCGGCTACGAGCAGTACTTC. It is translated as CASSENVGGQGGYEQYF.

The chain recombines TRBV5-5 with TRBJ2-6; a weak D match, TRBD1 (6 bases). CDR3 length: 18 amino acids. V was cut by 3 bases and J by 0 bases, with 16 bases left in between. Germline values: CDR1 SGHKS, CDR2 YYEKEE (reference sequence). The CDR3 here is CASSYRASAFSGANVLTF. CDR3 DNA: TGTGCCAGCAGCTACAGGGCCTCCGCCTTCTCTGGGGCCAACGTCCTGACTTTC.

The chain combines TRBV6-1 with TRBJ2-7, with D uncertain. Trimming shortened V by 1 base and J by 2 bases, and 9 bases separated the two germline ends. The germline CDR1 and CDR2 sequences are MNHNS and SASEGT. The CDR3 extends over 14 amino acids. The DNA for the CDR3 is TGTGCCAGCAGTGAAGAGGGCCCCCCCTACGAGCAGTACTTC. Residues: CASSEEGPPYEQYF.

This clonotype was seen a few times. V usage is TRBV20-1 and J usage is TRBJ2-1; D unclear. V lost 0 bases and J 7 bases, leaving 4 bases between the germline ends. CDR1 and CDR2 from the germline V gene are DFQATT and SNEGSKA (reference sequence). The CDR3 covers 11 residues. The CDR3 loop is CSARDGNEQFF. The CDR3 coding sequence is TGCAGTGCTAGAGACGGGAATGAGCAGTTCTTC.

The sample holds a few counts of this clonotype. The CDR3 nucleotides are TGTGCCAGCTCGGGTAACCGGACCGGTGAAAAACTGTTTTTT. This sequence encodes CASSGNRTGEKLFF. The J gene is TRBJ1-4, the V gene TRBV27; D is unresolved. The germline V gene encodes CDR1 MNHEY and CDR2 SMNVEV (reference sequence). V gave up 8 bases and J gave up 7 bases, with 17 bases separating them. The CDR3 sequence is 14 residues long.

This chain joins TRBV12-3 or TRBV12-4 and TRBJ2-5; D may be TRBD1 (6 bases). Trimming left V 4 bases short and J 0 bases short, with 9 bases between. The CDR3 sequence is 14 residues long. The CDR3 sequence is CASSSQGNQETQYF. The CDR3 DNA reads TGTGCCAGCAGTTCACAGGGAAACCAAGAGACCCAGTACTTC.

The CDR3 reads CSARDRLAVSTDTQYF. The CDR3 nucleotides read TGCAGTGCTAGAGATAGGCTAGCGGTGAGCACAGATACGCAGTATTTT. J is TRBJ2-3 and V is TRBV20-1, with 7 bases matching TRBD2. The length of the CDR3 is 16 residues. V lost 0 bases, J lost 0 bases, and 6 bases stayed unmatched. Germline V gene data show CDR1 as DFQATT and CDR2 as SNEGSKA (reference sequence).

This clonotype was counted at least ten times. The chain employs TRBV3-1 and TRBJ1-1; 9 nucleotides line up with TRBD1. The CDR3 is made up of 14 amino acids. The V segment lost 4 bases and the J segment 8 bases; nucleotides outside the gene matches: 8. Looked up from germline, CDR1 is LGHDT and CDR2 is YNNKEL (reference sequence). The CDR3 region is CASSPGTGSVEAFF. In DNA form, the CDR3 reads TGTGCCAGCAGCCCGGGGACAGGGTCGGTGGAAGCTTTCTTT.

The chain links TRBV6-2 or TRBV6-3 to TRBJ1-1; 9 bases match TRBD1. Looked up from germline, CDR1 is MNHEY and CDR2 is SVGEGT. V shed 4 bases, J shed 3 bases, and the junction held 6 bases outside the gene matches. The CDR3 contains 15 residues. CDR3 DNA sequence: TGTGCCAGCAGTTTTGGGACAGGGTCCGACACTGAAGCTTTCTTT. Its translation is CASSFGTGSDTEAFF.

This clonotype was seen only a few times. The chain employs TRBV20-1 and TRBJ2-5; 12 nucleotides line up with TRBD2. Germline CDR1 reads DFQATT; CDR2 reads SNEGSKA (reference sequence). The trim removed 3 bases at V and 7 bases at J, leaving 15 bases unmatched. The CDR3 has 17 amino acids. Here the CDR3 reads CSASGSSGRAWGGTQYF. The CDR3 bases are TGCAGTGCTAGTGGCTCTAGCGGGAGGGCCTGGGGGGGGACCCAGTACTTC.